The T cell receptor beta chain under discussion was sequenced for a study of T cells in Graves' hyperthyroidism and ophthalmopathy (dated by TCRdb to between 2018 and 2020). Turning to the overall study: Peripheral blood samples were taken at the time of initial diagnosis, prior to any treatment. To identify distinguishing TCR V-J signatures, a discovery cohort of around 100 patients was used, comprising 43 with Graves' ophthalmopathy and about 59 with stable Graves' hyperthyroidism. Prospective prediction of ophthalmopathy was tested in an independent validation cohort consisting of some 19 hyperthyroidism patients and approximately 16 patients who later progressed to ophthalmopathy. The roughly 100 discovery patients were randomly divided into training and test sets at a 7:3 ratio. In addition, the study compared T-cell repertoires in thyroid tissue and in blood from roughly 6 Graves' hyperthyroidism patients. After sampling, hyperthyroidism patients received methimazole starting at 30 mg daily, and ophthalmopathy patients received high-dose intravenous methylprednisolone. TCR Vbeta CDR3 sequencing of some 140 peripheral blood samples (fewer than 45 ophthalmopathy, 75 to 85 hyperthyroidism and around 17 progressor patients) is reported in the paper.

A patient counted as having stable Graves' hyperthyroidism if no progression to ophthalmopathy occurred over 18 months of follow-up. Hyperthyroidism patients were aged 18 to 65 years and newly diagnosed, with disease duration of less than 2 months. The study excluded patients with uncontrolled infections, other autoimmune diseases, pregnancy or lactation. Diagnoses were based on clinical symptoms, serum thyroxine and TRAb, thyroid ultrasound and orbital computed tomography. PBMCs were separated from around 9.1 ml of fresh peripheral blood using Ficoll-Paque density gradient centrifugation. Total RNA was extracted using Trizol reagent, and RNA quality was assessed on an Agilent 2100 Bioanalyzer. This clonotype was observed at least ten times. Its antigen is not yet known. Per-nucleotide qualities are absent, and no much larger clonotype sits a single base away. V trim: 2 bases; J trim: 6 bases; unmatched bases: 12. The CDR3 measures 17 amino acids from cysteine to phenylalanine. CDR3 DNA only is kept here, 51 bases in frame from base 1. Sequences MDHEN (CDR1) and SYDVKM (CDR2) are obtained from the germline V gene.

What the study reported, not specific to this receptor: In validation, progression to ophthalmopathy was predicted by the model with nearly 71% sensitivity and under 85% specificity, a median of roughly 6.4 months before onset. A model built on a 13 V-J signature distinguished ophthalmopathy from stable hyperthyroidism, reaching 87.88% sensitivity and about 81% specificity in cross-validation and 80%/75% in testing. Sample size was not statistically predetermined, and blinding of investigators to group allocation was not performed. Blood samples also contained most of the expanded thyroid clonotypes (frequency above 0.001), which suggests that blood repertoires may reflect thyroid immune responses.

The TCR beta CDR3 regions were amplified from the RNA transcripts. A first-round RT-PCR of the TCR CDR3 used the HTBI primer set with the Qiagen OneStep RT-PCR kit. A second multiplex PCR round built the libraries, followed by size selection and purification. The libraries were sequenced on an Illumina HiSeq2000 using paired-end 100 bp reads. For the original study's pipeline: SOAPnuke was used to process the raw data, throwing out any read that contained adapters or uncalled bases, had a mean Phred below 15, or lacked an exact constant-primer or identifier match. COPE v1.2.5 was used to merge high-quality paired reads, and clonotypes were defined as unique nucleotide sequences. Clonotypes were aligned to IMGT TRBV, TRBD and TRBJ reference segments using MiTCR v1.1. Analysis was restricted to V-J combinations with a frequency above 0.0001, which covered over 98% of repertoires. The TCS score was defined as the ratio of F50 (clonal expansion) to E x V (chaos), calculated using BLOSUM62-based TCRdist between CDR3 peptides within each V-J. Welch's t-statistics and random forest reduced approximately 520 V-J features to 10 to 15, which were used in a naive Bayes classifier (R e1071). Using fastp at Q25 and MiXCR, TCRdb reprocessed the public reads and kept productive beta chains. CDR3 protein sequences are deduplicated, and each keeps its most common genes and DNA. TCRdb, not the original authors, processed these V and J calls. In this sample the table shows a few hundred thousand distinct CDR3 sequences, under 15% of which occur a single time. The top ten hold approximately 29% of the sample.

Specimen: blood. This TCR came from a woman in her 30s with Graves' hyperthyroidism. The chain is assembled from TRBV28 and TRBJ2-1, and 8 junctional nucleotides match TRBD2. The nucleotides are TGTGCCAGCAGTTTAGGCCCGGGGCTAGCGGGTATCAATGAGCAGTTCTTC. The encoded protein is CASSLGPGLAGINEQFF.